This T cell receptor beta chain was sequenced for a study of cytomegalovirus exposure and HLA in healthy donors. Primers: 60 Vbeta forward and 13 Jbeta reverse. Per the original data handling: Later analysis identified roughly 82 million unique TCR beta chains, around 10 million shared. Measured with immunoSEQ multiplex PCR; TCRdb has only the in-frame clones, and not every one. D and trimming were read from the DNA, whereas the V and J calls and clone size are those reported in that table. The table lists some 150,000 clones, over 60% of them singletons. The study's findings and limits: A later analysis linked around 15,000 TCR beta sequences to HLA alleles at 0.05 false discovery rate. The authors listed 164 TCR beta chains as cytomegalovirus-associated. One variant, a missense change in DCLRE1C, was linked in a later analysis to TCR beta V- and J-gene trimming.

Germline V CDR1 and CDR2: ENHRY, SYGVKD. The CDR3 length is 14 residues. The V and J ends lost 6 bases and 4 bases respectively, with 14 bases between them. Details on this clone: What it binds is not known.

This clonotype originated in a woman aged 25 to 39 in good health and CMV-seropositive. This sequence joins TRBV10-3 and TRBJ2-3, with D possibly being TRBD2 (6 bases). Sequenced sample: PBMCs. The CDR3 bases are TGTGCCATCAGACCGGATGGGGGGTCAGATACGCAGTATTTT. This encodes CAIRPDGGSDTQYF.